One sample yielded the 24 T cell receptor beta chains listed below, sequenced in a study of blood T cell repertoires in COVID-19. Repertoires were generated with immunoSEQ multiplex PCR, while TCRdb's copy carries only in-frame clones and drops some. The table lists around 450,000 clones, around nine tenths of them singletons, with approximately 4.3% in the top ten. Source material: peripheral blood. The source is a woman aged 25 to 39 with acute or convalescent COVID-19.

The chain combines TRBV18 with TRBJ1-5; D remains unclear. Trimming left V 3 bases short and J 5 bases short, with 8 bases between. There are 13 residues in the CDR3. The germline V gene has CDR1 KGHSH and CDR2 LQKENI. CDR3 nucleotide sequence: TGTGCCAGCTCACCTATCCGGGATCAGCCCCAGCATTTT. This encodes CASSPIRDQPQHF.

J is TRBJ1-5 and V is TRBV9, with a tentative D call TRBD1 (6 bases). The CDR3 has 18 amino acids. The germline V and J ends were trimmed by 8 bases and 5 bases, with 29 bases remaining between them. Germline CDR1 reads SGDLS; CDR2 reads YYNGEE. Here the CDR3 DNA reads TGTGCCAGACACACCCTAAGTAGACCACAGGGCTCCGATCAGCCCCAGCATTTT. It translates to CARHTLSRPQGSDQPQHF.

The chain links TRBV28 to TRBJ2-7; the match to TRBD1 covers 10 bases. Germline-derived CDR1 and CDR2 are MDHEN and SYDVKM. CDR3 length: 16 residues. With 5 bases clipped from V and 3 bases from J, the junction kept 10 bases outside the gene matches. The CDR3 sequence is CASSTPSGTGVYEQYF. The CDR3 coding sequence is TGTGCCAGCAGTACTCCGTCCGGGACAGGGGTCTACGAGCAGTACTTC.

The table lists this clone with a count of one. The rearrangement uses TRBV6-5 and TRBJ2-6; TRBD1 matches at 7 bases. The CDR3 covers 15 residues. CDR1 is MNHEY and CDR2 is SVGAGI in the germline V gene. Trimming removed 5 bases from V and 3 bases from J; junction bases left unmatched: 4. CDR3 residues: CASSHQGDGANVLTF. CDR3 in DNA: TGTGCCAGCAGTCACCAGGGGGATGGGGCCAACGTCCTGACTTTC.

The V gene is TRBV5-1, the J gene TRBJ1-1; no reliable D call. The germline V gene encodes CDR1 SGHRS and CDR2 YFSETQ. The CDR3 extends over 13 amino acids. Trimming left V 4 bases short and J 2 bases short, with 9 bases between. Here the CDR3 reads CASSVDTNTEAFF. The CDR3 region has the DNA TGCGCCAGCAGCGTAGACACCAACACTGAAGCTTTCTTT.

V is TRBV23-1 and J is TRBJ1-5; D gene ambiguous. TRBV23-1 is known as an ORF, though its function is uncertain. With 1 base removed from V and 1 base from J, the gap between germline ends came to 8 bases. The CDR3 spans 15 residues. CDR3 DNA sequence: TGCGCCAGCAGTCAATTGAAGGAGAGCAATCAGCCCCAGCATTTT. Amino acids: CASSQLKESNQPQHF.

J is TRBJ2-2 and V is TRBV7-3, with TRBD1 identical over 10 bases. This CDR3 has 18 amino acids. The junction had 12 bases not matched to a gene; V was cut back by 2 bases and J by 6 bases. CDR1 and CDR2 (germline): SGHTA, FQGTGA. Written as DNA, the CDR3 is TGTGCCAGCAGCTTACAGGGACAGGGGTTTCTTTGGTCCGGGGAGCTGTTTTTT. It yields the protein CASSLQGQGFLWSGELFF.

This chain links TRBV30 with TRBJ1-2; 7 bases agree with TRBD1. The CDR3 runs 14 residues. The germline CDR1 and CDR2 sequences are GTSNPN and SVGIG (reference sequence). Trimming at V came to 4 bases and at J to 2 bases, leaving 7 bases not matched to a gene. The CDR3 spells CAWTGKTGNYGYTF. The DNA of the CDR3 is TGTGCCTGGACGGGAAAGACAGGGAACTATGGCTACACCTTC. Full variable domain (rest looked up from reference TRBV30 and TRBJ1-2): SQTIHQWPATLVQPVGSPLSLECTVEGTSNPNLYWYRQAAGRGLQLLFYSVGIGQISSEVPQNLSASRPQDRQFILSSKKLLLSDSGFYLCAWTGKTGNYGYTFGSGTRLTVV.

The table lists this clone with a few counts. The V gene is TRBV11-1, the J gene TRBJ2-1; 8 bases agree with TRBD2. Germline-derived CDR1 and CDR2 are SGHAT and FQDESV (reference sequence). The CDR3 length is 16 residues. J was trimmed by 0 bases and V by 1 base; bases with no gene match: 2. The chain's CDR3 is CASSLVGLASYNEQFF. CDR3 sequence (DNA): TGTGCCAGCAGCTTAGTTGGACTAGCCTCCTACAATGAGCAGTTCTTC.

The genes are TRBV6-6 and TRBJ1-1; TRBD1 matches at 8 bases. The CDR3 sequence is 14 residues long. Germline-derived CDR1 and CDR2 are MNHNY and SVGAGI (reference sequence). The V segment lost 6 bases and the J segment 3 bases; nucleotides outside the gene matches: 6. In DNA form, the CDR3 reads TGTGCCAGCAGCCGTCGACAGGGGTACACTGAAGCTTTCTTT. It specifies CASSRRQGYTEAFF.

J is TRBJ2-3 and V is TRBV2; D gene uncertain. Germline V gene data show CDR1 as SNHLY and CDR2 as FYNNEI. The V and J ends lost 7 bases and 9 bases respectively, with 8 bases between them. This CDR3 is built from 10 residues. The CDR3 nucleotides read TGTGCCAGCACTCAGGTAACGCAGTATTTT. Translated, it gives CASTQVTQYF. The variable domain in full, with the rest retrieved from reference TRBV2 and TRBJ2-3, is EPEVTQTPSHQVTQMGQEVILRCVPISNHLYFYWYRQILGQKVEFLVSFYNNEISEKSEIFDDQFSVERPDGSNFTLKIRSTKLEDSAMYFCASTQVTQYFGPGTRLTVL.

The gene calls are TRBV4-1 and TRBJ2-1; 10 nucleotides match TRBD1. This CDR3 has 16 residues. Trimming at V came to 0 bases and at J to 3 bases, leaving 2 bases not matched to a gene. The V gene's germline CDR1 is MGHRA and CDR2 YSYEKL. For the CDR3, the DNA is TGCGCCAGCAGCCAAGAACGGACAGGGGGCTACAATGAGCAGTTCTTC. Amino acid sequence: CASSQERTGGYNEQFF.

The chain uses TRBV6-5 and TRBJ2-7; D might be TRBD2 (6 bases). V was clipped by 1 base and J by 5 bases, with 15 bases between them. The CDR3 is 15 residues long. From germline, CDR1 is MNHEY and CDR2 SVGAGI. This CDR3 reads CASSYYGGSGHEQYF. The CDR3 coding sequence is TGTGCCAGCAGTTACTACGGGGGATCGGGCCACGAGCAGTACTTC.

This chain joins TRBV11-2 and TRBJ2-7, with 9 positions matching TRBD1. Germline CDR1 and CDR2: SGHAT and FQNNGV. Trimming cost V 6 bases and J 4 bases; bases outside gene matches: 10. This CDR3 is 15 amino acids long. The CDR3 DNA reads as TGTGCCAGCAGAAAACCCGGGACAGGGTATTACGAGCAGTACTTC. It is translated as CASRKPGTGYYEQYF.

This clone has more than one count but fewer than ten. The genes are TRBV7-9 and TRBJ1-6, with 7 bases identical to TRBD1. J was trimmed by 0 bases and V by 7 bases; bases with no gene match: 9. Looked up from germline, CDR1 is SEHNR and CDR2 is FQNEAQ (reference sequence). The CDR3 is 17 residues long. The CDR3 nucleotides are TGTGCCAGCATCAGCGCACAGGGGAGCTCCTATAATTCACCCCTCCACTTT. Protein product: CASISAQGSSYNSPLHF.

CDR3 protein: CASSGEVGTEAFF. In DNA form, the CDR3 reads TGTGCCAGCAGTGGGGAGGTGGGAACTGAAGCTTTCTTT. This rearrangement joins TRBV12-3 or TRBV12-4 to TRBJ1-1; D call uncertain. V shed 5 bases and J shed 5 bases, with 12 bases lying between them. The length of the CDR3 is 13 residues.

This chain joins TRBV9 and TRBJ2-3, with 7 bases aligning to TRBD1. V lost 0 bases, J lost 0 bases, and 7 bases stayed unmatched. CDR3 length equals 17 residues. Per germline, CDR1 SGDLS and CDR2 YYNGEE. The CDR3: CASSVEGGGTSTDTQYF. In nucleotides, the CDR3 is TGTGCCAGCAGCGTAGAAGGGGGCGGAACTAGCACAGATACGCAGTATTTT.

The chain couples TRBV29-1 to TRBJ2-1; 12 bases line up with TRBD2. The junction had 2 bases not matched to a gene; V was cut back by 4 bases and J by 4 bases. There are 14 residues in the CDR3. Germline CDR1 and CDR2: SQVTM and ANQGSEA. CDR3 sequence reads: CSVVGLAGYNEQFF. The DNA of the CDR3 is TGCAGCGTTGTAGGACTAGCGGGATACAATGAGCAGTTCTTC.

A few counts support this clone. V usage is TRBV24-1 and J usage is TRBJ2-7, with TRBD1 identical over 9 bases. This CDR3 has 15 residues. Germline CDR1 reads KGHDR; CDR2 reads SFDVKD. V trimming: 10 bases; J trimming: 5 bases; junction bases outside the gene matches: 14. DNA for the CDR3: TGTGCCACGAAAAAGGGCCCTACAGGGGGCCACGAGCAGTACTTC. It yields the protein CATKKGPTGGHEQYF.

The V and J genes are TRBV28 and TRBJ1-5, with a tentative D call TRBD1 (6 bases). CDR1 and CDR2 from the germline V gene are MDHEN and SYDVKM. The CDR3 totals 14 residues. Trimming took off 5 bases at V and 5 bases at J, with 13 bases between the two ends. CDR3 DNA: TGTGCCAGCAGTGCCTCGGGGGGCCATCAGCCCCAGCATTTT. Translating gives CASSASGGHQPQHF.

This clone has a single count. The genes are TRBV28 and TRBJ2-7; 7 nucleotides agree with TRBD1. V was clipped by 5 bases and J by 8 bases; unmatched bases: 6. Per the germline V gene, CDR1 is MDHEN and CDR2 is SYDVKM. The CDR3 consists of 12 residues. The CDR3 sequence is CASSRDRVQQYF. The CDR3 DNA is TGTGCCAGCAGTCGCGACAGGGTGCAGCAGTACTTC.

The chain recombines TRBV9 with TRBJ2-1; the D is unclear. Trimming pared 3 bases from V and 7 bases from J, leaving 8 bases between. The CDR3 totals 12 residues. In germline, CDR1 is SGDLS, CDR2 YYNGEE. This chain's CDR3 is CASSGRGNEQFF. The DNA for the CDR3 is TGTGCCAGCAGCGGGAGAGGAAATGAGCAGTTCTTC.

The rearrangement links TRBV27 to TRBJ1-5; TRBD1 agrees at 7 bases. The germline V gene has CDR1 MNHEY and CDR2 SMNVEV (reference sequence). The CDR3 totals 15 residues. Trimming cost V 5 bases and J 4 bases; bases outside gene matches: 8. The CDR3 loop reads CASSPTGAPNQPQHF. Here the CDR3 DNA reads TGTGCCAGCAGTCCCACAGGGGCCCCTAATCAGCCCCAGCATTTT.

J is TRBJ1-6 and V is TRBV4-1; perhaps TRBD1 as D (5 bases). In germline, CDR1 is MGHRA, CDR2 YSYEKL. V lost 2 bases, J lost 6 bases, and 8 bases lay in between. This CDR3 is built from 14 residues. This CDR3 is CASSQRGSNSPLHF. CDR3 coding DNA: TGCGCCAGCAGCCAAAGGGGCAGTAATTCACCCCTCCACTTT.